Described below is a single TCR beta chain sequence and its context. As yet, its antigen is unknown. Samples each had at least 5.5 micrograms of total RNA extracted. The data were obtained in a study of blood T cells in healthy people across ages. The overall study: Template switching captured about one barcoded beta molecule per two T cells. Study-level points and caveats: In older individuals, TCR beta diversity per million T cells was lower, falling roughly linearly with age. Unsorted PBMC material precluded a definitive naive versus antigen-experienced comparison.

Unmatched junction bases numbered 5, after V lost 7 bases and J lost 2 bases. The CDR3 is 15 residues long. Germline CDR1 and CDR2: PRHDT and FYEKMQ (reference sequence). A sample-barcoded 5' primer and a J-beta primer mix were used in a second PCR of roughly 7 to 11 cycles. TCRdb re-derived calls from the 5' RACE reads in MiXCR, one entry per CDR3 protein. The sample has hundreds of thousands of distinct CDR3 sequences, about 30% seen once. The chain recombines TRBV13 with TRBJ2-2; 9 nucleotides line up with TRBD1. Sequencing input: blood. The receptor was isolated from a woman over 75 in good health. Here the CDR3 reads CASTRQGGNTGELFF. The CDR3 DNA sequence: TGTGCCAGCACCCGACAGGGGGGAAACACCGGGGAGCTGTTTTTT.